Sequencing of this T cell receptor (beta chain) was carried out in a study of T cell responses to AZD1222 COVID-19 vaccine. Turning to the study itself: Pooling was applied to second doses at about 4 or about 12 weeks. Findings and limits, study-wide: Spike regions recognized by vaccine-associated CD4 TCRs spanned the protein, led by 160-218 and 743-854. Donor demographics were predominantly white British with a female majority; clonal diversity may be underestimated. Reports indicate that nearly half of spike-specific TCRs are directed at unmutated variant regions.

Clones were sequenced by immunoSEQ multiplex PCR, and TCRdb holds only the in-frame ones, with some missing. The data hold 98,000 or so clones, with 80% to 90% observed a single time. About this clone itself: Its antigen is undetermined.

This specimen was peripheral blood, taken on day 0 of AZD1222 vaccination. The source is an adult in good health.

The DNA for the CDR3 is TGTGCCAGCAGTACGCACGACAGGGCCAACTACGAGCAGTACTTC. Amino acid sequence: CASSTHDRANYEQYF. The chain recombines TRBV27 with TRBJ2-7; 7 bases fit TRBD1. The ends lost 5 bases at V and 3 bases at J; junction bases unmatched: 10. The CDR3 length is 15 residues. Germline loops: CDR1 MNHEY, CDR2 SMNVEV (reference sequence).